The 26 T cell receptor beta chains presented below share a single source sample, sequenced in a study of post-analysis software for immune sequencing data. Study-wide results and caveats: Five or six TRBV segments, TRBV5-6, TRBV5-1 and TRBV20-1 among them, were found more frequent in patients than controls.

TCR beta libraries were prepared from cDNA with unique molecular identifiers. Each CDR3 protein gets one entry after TCRdb re-called the PCR reads with MiXCR. This table holds around 770,000 distinct CDR3 sequences, around 46% found once. Their recognized antigens are unknown. Sequencing was done on a sample of blood. Receptor source: a girl aged 5-17 years with multiple sclerosis.

The chain is built from TRBV4-2 and TRBJ2-5; TRBD2 aligns across 9 bases. Germline CDR1 LGHNA, CDR2 YNFKEQ. This CDR3 is 17 amino acids long. The junction had 9 bases not matched to a gene; V was cut back by 1 base and J by 3 bases. CDR3 in DNA: TGTGCCAGCAGCCAAGCCCCACTAGCGGGCGGTGAAGAGACCCAGTACTTC. Its protein is CASSQAPLAGGEETQYF.

This clonotype was counted only a few times. The chain couples TRBV10-3 to TRBJ1-2; D unresolved. The CDR3 runs 12 residues. Germline V gene sequence: CDR1 ENHRY, CDR2 SYGVKD. Trimming removed 6 bases at V and 4 bases at J, with 9 bases between. CDR3: CAIRGILYGYTF. The CDR3 DNA reads as TGTGCCATCAGGGGGATCCTCTATGGCTACACCTTC.

The rearrangement uses TRBV12-3 or TRBV12-4 and TRBJ2-2, with D perhaps matching TRBD1 or TRBD2 (5 bases each). This CDR3 region has 15 residues. With 5 bases removed from V and 1 base from J, the gap between germline ends came to 11 bases. CDR3 nucleotide sequence: TGTGCCAGCAGTCTGACTACAGGGAACACCGGGGAGCTGTTTTTT. Protein product: CASSLTTGNTGELFF.

This CDR3 reads CASSSPGSGSTDTQYF. The DNA of the CDR3 is TGTGCCAGCAGTTCCCCCGGTAGCGGGAGCACAGATACGCAGTATTTT. J is TRBJ2-3 and V is TRBV27; 7 bases line up with TRBD2. V was clipped by 4 bases and J by 0 bases; unmatched bases: 7. The CDR3 sequence is 16 residues long. Per germline, CDR1 MNHEY and CDR2 SMNVEV (reference sequence).

The chain joins TRBV7-9 to TRBJ2-7; D gene ambiguous. V lost 0 bases, J lost 0 bases, and 6 bases lay in between. Looked up from germline, CDR1 is SEHNR and CDR2 is FQNEAQ (reference sequence). CDR3 length: 14 residues. The CDR3 protein is CASSLAVASYEQYF. CDR3 nucleotide sequence: TGTGCCAGCAGCTTAGCGGTGGCCTCCTACGAGCAGTACTTC.

The chain joins TRBV3-1 to TRBJ1-2; possibly TRBD1 for D (5 bases). CDR1 is LGHDT and CDR2 is YNNKEL in the germline V gene (reference sequence). The CDR3 is 15 amino acids. The ends were cut back, 1 base at V and 3 bases at J, with 12 bases in the middle. In DNA, the CDR3 is TGTGCCAGCAGCCAAGGCCCTCAGGGATACTATGGCTACACCTTC. It yields the protein CASSQGPQGYYGYTF.

The chain carries TRBV10-2 and TRBJ2-3; 12 positions match TRBD2. The CDR3 loop spans 16 amino acids. Looked up from germline, CDR1 is WSHSY and CDR2 is SAAADI. The J segment lost 4 bases and the V segment lost 7 bases, leaving 9 bases of the junction unmatched. In DNA, the CDR3 is TGCGCCAGCAATCCGGGGACTAGCGGGTTCGCAGATACGCAGTATTTT. Its protein is CASNPGTSGFADTQYF.

The rearrangement links TRBV24-1 to TRBJ2-3, with 7 bases identical to TRBD1. The ends lost 7 bases at V and 2 bases at J; junction bases unmatched: 5. The length of the CDR3 is 14 residues. Germline-derived CDR1 and CDR2 are KGHDR and SFDVKD. DNA for the CDR3: TGTGCCACCAGCAGGACAGGACACACAGATACGCAGTATTTT. Protein: CATSRTGHTDTQYF.

This clonotype occurred a few times. A junction boundary mismatches the germline segment, possibly from a read error. DNA of the CDR3: TGTGCCGGCAGTGGGGCAGGGGGCCCGAGCACTGAAGCTTTCTTT. Translating gives CAGSGAGGPSTEAFF. V gene TRBV25-1 combines with J gene TRBJ1-1; 8 nucleotides match TRBD1. This CDR3 spans 15 amino acids. Per germline, CDR1 MGHDK and CDR2 SYGVNS.

The gene calls are TRBV10-1 and TRBJ2-1; 8 nucleotides match TRBD2. The CDR3 is 15 amino acids. Germline CDR1 and CDR2: WNHNN and SYGVQD (reference sequence). J lost 4 bases, V lost 0 bases, and 2 bases had no gene match. DNA of the CDR3: TGCGCCAGCAGTGAGTCGCTAGCGGGTTACAATGAGCAGTTCTTC. This codes for CASSESLAGYNEQFF.

The chain is built from TRBV5-1 and TRBJ2-7; D is unclear. The CDR3 loop spans 11 amino acids. The V gene lost 4 bases and the J gene lost 6 bases, with 8 bases spanning the gap. Germline V gene lookup returns CDR1 SGHRS and CDR2 YFSETQ. The CDR3 DNA follows: TGCGCCAGCAGCGAATTTAGCGAGCAGTACTTC. This encodes CASSEFSEQYF.

The J gene is TRBJ2-1, the V gene TRBV7-3, with D perhaps being TRBD1 or TRBD2 (5 bases each). Trimming took off 4 bases at V and 7 bases at J, with 14 bases between the two ends. The CDR3 covers 14 residues. CDR1 is SGHTA, CDR2 FQGTGA, per germline. The CDR3 is CASSSGHWENEQFF. The CDR3 DNA sequence: TGTGCCAGCAGCTCAGGACATTGGGAGAATGAGCAGTTCTTC.

This chain joins TRBV4-3 and TRBJ1-6; D gene unclear. Germline V gene data show CDR1 as LGHNA and CDR2 as YSLEER. Trimming stripped 1 base from V and 18 bases from J, with 16 bases between. The CDR3 extends over 13 amino acids. The CDR3 spells CASSQGPGAAPHF. The CDR3 DNA reads TGCGCCAGCAGCCAAGGTCCAGGCGCGGCCCCCCACTTT.

The gene calls are TRBV29-1 and TRBJ2-1, with D unclear. This CDR3 is built from 13 residues. Per germline, CDR1 SQVTM and CDR2 ANQGSEA. The ends were cut back, 3 bases at V and 2 bases at J, with 8 bases in the middle. CDR3 protein: CSVEGGAYNEQFF. CDR3 DNA sequence: TGCAGCGTTGAGGGTGGGGCCTACAATGAGCAGTTCTTC.

This chain joins TRBV7-2 and TRBJ1-2; the D is unclear. This CDR3 contains 12 residues. Trimming shortened V by 5 bases and J by 2 bases, and 6 bases separated the two germline ends. Germline CDR1 and CDR2: SGHTA and FQGNSA. The CDR3 spells CASSPRNYGYTF. CDR3 coding DNA: TGTGCCAGCAGCCCCCGAAACTATGGCTACACCTTC.

The chain has TRBV7-9 and TRBJ1-2; the D gene is possibly TRBD1 (6 bases). The CDR3 extends over 15 amino acids. V lost 2 bases and J lost 4, with 14 bases in between. The germline CDR1 and CDR2 sequences are SEHNR and FQNEAQ (reference sequence). For the CDR3, the DNA is TGTGCCAGCAGCTTAAGCGTGGGGGCGGGCTATGGCTACACCTTC. Its protein product is CASSLSVGAGYGYTF. The full variable domain, with the rest looked up from reference TRBV7-9 and TRBJ1-2, is DTGVSQNPRHKITKRGQNVTFRCDPISEHNRLYWYRQTLGQGPEFLTYFQNEAQLEKSRLLSDRFSAERPKGSFSTLEIQRTEQGDSAMYLCASSLSVGAGYGYTFGSGTRLTVV.

The gene calls are TRBV7-2 and TRBJ1-1; D is unresolved. CDR1 is SGHTA, CDR2 FQGNSA, per germline. V was trimmed by 0 bases and J by 1 base, leaving 6 bases between them. This CDR3 spans 14 amino acids. The CDR3 loop is CASSLAVTNTEAFF. For the CDR3, the DNA is TGTGCCAGCAGCTTAGCGGTCACGAACACTGAAGCTTTCTTT.

The chain employs TRBV29-1 and TRBJ1-1; a possible D gene is TRBD1 (5 bases). V was clipped by 5 bases and J by 0 bases, with 16 bases between them. The length of the CDR3 is 15 residues. In germline, CDR1 is SQVTM, CDR2 ANQGSEA. In nucleotides, the CDR3 is TGCAGCGTTTGGGGGACGGATGCCATGAACACTGAAGCTTTCTTT. It codes for CSVWGTDAMNTEAFF. The complete variable domain, with remaining parts taken from reference TRBV29-1 and TRBJ1-1, reads SAVISQKPSRDICQRGTSLTIQCQVDSQVTMMFWYRQQPGQSLTLIATANQGSEATYESGFVIDKFPISRPNLTFSTLTVSNMSPEDSSIYLCSVWGTDAMNTEAFFGQGTRLTVV.

The rearrangement uses TRBV29-1 and TRBJ2-1; a possible D gene is TRBD1 (5 bases). CDR1 and CDR2 (germline): SQVTM, ANQGSEA. There are 14 residues in the CDR3. Trimming pared 1 base from V and 2 bases from J, leaving 9 bases between. In DNA, the CDR3 is TGCAGCGTTGAAGGAGCCAGGGCCTACAATGAGCAGTTCTTC. The encoded protein is CSVEGARAYNEQFF.

There are a few counts of this clonotype. The chain couples TRBV20-1 to TRBJ2-7; 10 bases are shared with TRBD1. The CDR3 is 14 residues long. Germline trimming cut 6 bases from V and 2 bases from J; bases unmatched to any gene: 7. Germline V gene lookup returns CDR1 DFQATT and CDR2 SNEGSKA (reference sequence). The CDR3 sequence is CSAPDRGRPYEQYF. For the CDR3, the DNA is TGCAGTGCCCCCGACAGGGGGCGCCCCTACGAGCAGTACTTC.

This clonotype was counted a single time. The chain joins TRBV6-5 to TRBJ2-5; 9 bases match TRBD2. The junction had 7 bases not matched to a gene; V was cut back by 0 bases and J by 5 bases. CDR3 length: 16 amino acids. The germline V gene encodes CDR1 MNHEY and CDR2 SVGAGI. The CDR3: CASSYSSSGKLETQYF. The DNA for the CDR3 is TGTGCCAGCAGTTACTCTTCTAGCGGGAAGCTGGAGACCCAGTACTTC.

The CDR3 nucleotides are TGTGCCAGCAGCTTCCCGGGGATTTACTCCTACGAGCAGTACTTC. Protein product: CASSFPGIYSYEQYF. The J gene is TRBJ2-7, the V gene TRBV11-2; the D gene is possibly TRBD2 (5 bases). Germline V gene sequence: CDR1 SGHAT, CDR2 FQNNGV. The CDR3 sequence is 15 residues long. Deletions cut 3 bases from V and 0 bases from J, with 12 bases between.

The CDR3: CATSSGSEAFF. The CDR3 bases are TGTGCCACCAGTTCAGGGTCTGAAGCTTTCTTT. This rearrangement joins TRBV24-1 to TRBJ1-1; weak D call: TRBD1 (5 bases). V lost 6 bases to trimming and J lost 6 bases, with 7 bases between them. Germline V gives CDR1 KGHDR, CDR2 SFDVKD. This CDR3 contains 11 residues.

This clonotype has a handful of counts. The rearrangement links TRBV15 to TRBJ1-4; D call uncertain. The CDR3 consists of 14 residues. From germline, CDR1 is LNHNV and CDR2 YYDKDF (reference sequence). The V and J ends lost 3 bases and 6 bases respectively, with 11 bases between them. In DNA form, the CDR3 reads TGTGCCACCAGCAGGGTCGGGGAAGATGAAAAACTGTTTTTT. Protein sequence: CATSRVGEDEKLFF. Together with reference TRBV15 and TRBJ1-4, the CDR3 gives the full variable domain: DAMVIQNPRYQVTQFGKPVTLSCSQTLNHNVMYWYQQKSSQAPKLLFHYYDKDFNNEADTPDNFQSRRPNTSFCFLDIRSPGLGDTAMYLCATSRVGEDEKLFFGSGTQLSVL.

This clonotype was observed a few times. CDR3 DNA sequence: TGTGCCAGCAGTTCAATCCGGGACGAGCAGTTCTTC. Its protein product is CASSSIRDEQFF. V usage is TRBV27 and J usage is TRBJ2-1; D is tentatively TRBD1 or TRBD2 (5 bases each). V gave up 4 bases and J gave up 10 bases, with 11 bases separating them. In germline, CDR1 is MNHEY, CDR2 SMNVEV (reference sequence). The CDR3 length is 12 residues.

The chain combines TRBV20-1 with TRBJ2-1; TRBD2 matches at 10 bases. The DNA matches TRBJ2-7 better at its end, which makes the J call doubtful. CDR1 is DFQATT, CDR2 SNEGSKA, per germline (reference sequence). The CDR3 totals 15 residues. This CDR3 is CSALRAGLALDEQYV. The CDR3 nucleotides are TGCAGTGCCCTGCGAGCGGGACTAGCGCTTGACGAGCAGTACGTC.